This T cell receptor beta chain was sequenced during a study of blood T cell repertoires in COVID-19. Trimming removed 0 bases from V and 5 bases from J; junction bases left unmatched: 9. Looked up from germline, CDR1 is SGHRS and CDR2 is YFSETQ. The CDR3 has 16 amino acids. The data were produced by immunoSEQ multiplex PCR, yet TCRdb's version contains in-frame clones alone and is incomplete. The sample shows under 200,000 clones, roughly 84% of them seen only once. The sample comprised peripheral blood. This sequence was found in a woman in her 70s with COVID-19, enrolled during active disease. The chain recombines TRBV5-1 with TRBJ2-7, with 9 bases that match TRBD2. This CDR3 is CASSLVAGGPSDEQYF. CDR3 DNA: TGCGCCAGCAGCTTGGTTGCGGGAGGGCCTAGTGACGAGCAGTACTTC.